This is a list of T cell receptor beta chains from one sample in a study of blood T cell repertoires in COVID-19. Some clones are missing from TCRdb's copy, which holds only in-frame ones; the method was immunoSEQ multiplex PCR. The sample lists roughly 250,000 clones; roughly 87% were seen once. Sequenced material: PBMCs or T cells enriched from blood (not recorded which). The origin of the receptors is a woman in her 30s with acute COVID-19. Both conserved end residues are part of each CDR3. Each record gives: D gene, V gene, CDR3 protein. D genes are given only for firm matches.

NA | TRBV2 | CASSRVSSNQPQHF
TRBD1 | TRBV4-3 | CASSQDIEGTGLYEQYF
NA | TRBV5-1 | CASRSGAFATNEKLFF
NA | TRBV9 | CASSVGGRALETQYF
NA | TRBV5-1 | CASSPDMSTYEQYF
NA | TRBV12-3/TRBV12-4 | CASSFFRGTEAFF
TRBD1 | TRBV6-6 | CASSPPGGVDIQYF
TRBD2 | TRBV7-6 | CASSLASGAGGPGELFF
TRBD2 | TRBV9 | CASSVARSGGARADTQYF
NA | TRBV4-3 | CASSHETWEDTEAFF
NA | TRBV7-2 | CASSLSAGLYEQYF
NA | TRBV11-2 | CASRTVSYNEQFF
NA | TRBV5-1 | CASSPRGETQYF
NA | TRBV4-1 | CASSAHVATREKLFF
TRBD1 | TRBV11-2 | CASSPGQGIYGYTF
NA | TRBV2 | CASRAGARDEQFF
NA | TRBV2 | CASRQEGNSGANVLIF
NA | TRBV19 | CASSIAQTGTTSYGYTF
TRBD1 | TRBV6-5 | CASSLQGSELFF
TRBD1 | TRBV19 | CASTWDRGSGGYTF
TRBD1 | TRBV30 | CAWGAGDRRGGYTF
NA | TRBV7-8 | CASSLAGDSPLHF
TRBD2 | TRBV28 | CASSLTSGGAYEQYF
NA | TRBV3-1/TRBV3-2 | CASSQDHRVPPDSYEQYF
NA | TRBV5-1 | CASSLGRLSSYNEQFF
TRBD2 | TRBV6-5 | CASSYSRLAGYEQYF
NA | TRBV18 | CASSPTATDSQDGYTF
NA | TRBV4-1 | CASSMEDVETKTQYF
TRBD2 | TRBV5-6 | CASSRGNSGGAWSYNEQFF
NA | TRBV6-5 | CARNGYEQYF
TRBD1 | TRBV10-3 | CASRGQGARLVTEAFF
NA | TRBV12-3/TRBV12-4 | CASSPDWREQYF
TRBD1 | TRBV29-1 | CSDHGTASGYTF
NA | TRBV7-9 | CASSLARGNEQYF
NA | TRBV5-1 | CASSLQGMNTEAFF
NA | TRBV2 | CASSEEAQGNEKLFF
TRBD1 | TRBV6-5 | CASSLNRGDYGYTF
TRBD1 | TRBV10-2 | CASSLTGIEETQYF
NA | TRBV18 | CASSPQGPGRNYGYTF
NA | TRBV9 | CASSLSGVSSYNSPLHF
TRBD1 | TRBV6-5 | CASSPTQGWANVLTF
TRBD1 | TRBV30 | CAWTGGWNTEAFF
NA | TRBV13 | CASKEGQDGYTF
TRBD1 | TRBV19 | CASSQRPGGETEAFF
TRBD1 | TRBV5-6 | CASSPGTGGLYEQYF
TRBD1 | TRBV18 | CASSSLQGDGANVLTF
TRBD1 | TRBV10-3 | CAISVGQGHSPLHF